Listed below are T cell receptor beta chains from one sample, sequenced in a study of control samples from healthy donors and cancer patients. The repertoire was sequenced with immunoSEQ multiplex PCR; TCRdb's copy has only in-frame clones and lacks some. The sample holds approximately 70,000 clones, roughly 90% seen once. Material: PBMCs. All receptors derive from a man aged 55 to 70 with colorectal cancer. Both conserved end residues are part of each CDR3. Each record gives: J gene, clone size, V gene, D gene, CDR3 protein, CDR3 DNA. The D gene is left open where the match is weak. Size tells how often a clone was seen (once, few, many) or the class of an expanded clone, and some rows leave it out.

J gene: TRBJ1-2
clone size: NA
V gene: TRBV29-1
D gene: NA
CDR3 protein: CSVGEGVSNYGYTF
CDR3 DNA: TGCAGCGTTGGGGAGGGGGTTTCTAACTATGGCTACACCTTC

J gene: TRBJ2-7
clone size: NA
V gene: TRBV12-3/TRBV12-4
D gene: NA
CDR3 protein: CASSQSAGREQYF
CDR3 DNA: TGTGCCAGCAGTCAATCGGCGGGCCGCGAGCAGTACTTC

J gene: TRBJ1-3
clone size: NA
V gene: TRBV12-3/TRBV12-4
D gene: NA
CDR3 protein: CATRYSGNTIYF
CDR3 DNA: TGTGCCACCCGTTACTCTGGAAACACCATATATTTT

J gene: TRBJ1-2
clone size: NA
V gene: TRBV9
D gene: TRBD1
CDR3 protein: CASSVHGTVGNRVNGYTF
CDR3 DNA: TGTGCCAGCAGCGTTCACGGGACAGTCGGGAATAGGGTAAATGGCTACACCTTC

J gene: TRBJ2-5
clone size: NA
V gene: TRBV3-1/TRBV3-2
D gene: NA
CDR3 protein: CASTSAGWETQYF
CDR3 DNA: TGTGCCAGCACATCAGCGGGCTGGGAGACCCAGTACTTC

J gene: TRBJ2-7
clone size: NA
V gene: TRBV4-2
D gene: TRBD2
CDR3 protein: CASSQEMTSVAYEQYF
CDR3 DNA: TGTGCCAGCAGCCAAGAAATGACTAGCGTTGCCTACGAGCAGTACTTC

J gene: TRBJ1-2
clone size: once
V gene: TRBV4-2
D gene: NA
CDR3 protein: CASSQDNTAYGYTF
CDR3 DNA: TGTGCCAGCAGCCAAGATAACACAGCTTATGGCTACACCTTC

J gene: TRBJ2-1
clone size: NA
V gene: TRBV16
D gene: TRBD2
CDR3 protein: CASSQWGLAGEYNEQFF
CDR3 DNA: TGTGCCAGCAGCCAATGGGGACTAGCGGGGGAATACAATGAGCAGTTCTTC

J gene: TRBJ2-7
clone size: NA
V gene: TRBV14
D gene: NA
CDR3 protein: CASSQDAGASVYEQYF
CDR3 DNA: TGTGCCAGCAGCCAAGACGCGGGGGCCTCGGTCTACGAGCAGTACTTC

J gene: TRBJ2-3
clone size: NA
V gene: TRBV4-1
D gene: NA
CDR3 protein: CASTQSGGDTQYF
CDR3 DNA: TGCGCCAGCACACAGTCCGGGGGAGATACGCAGTATTTT

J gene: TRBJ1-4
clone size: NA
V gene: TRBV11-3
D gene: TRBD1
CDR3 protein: CASSRLTGRDEKLFF
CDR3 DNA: TGTGCCAGCAGCAGATTGACAGGGCGGGATGAAAAACTGTTTTTT

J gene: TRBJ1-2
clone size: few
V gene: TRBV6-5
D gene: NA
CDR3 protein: CASSKSQYRGYTF
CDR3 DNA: TGTGCCAGCAGCAAATCGCAGTATCGGGGCTACACCTTC

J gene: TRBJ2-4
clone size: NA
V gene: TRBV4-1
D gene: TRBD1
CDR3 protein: CASSQDPRQGVAKNIQYF
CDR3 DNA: TGCGCCAGCAGCCAAGATCCCCGACAGGGCGTAGCCAAAAACATTCAGTACTTC

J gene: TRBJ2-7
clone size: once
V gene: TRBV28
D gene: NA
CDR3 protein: CASSLWGNGEQYF
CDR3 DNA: TGTGCCAGCAGTTTATGGGGAAATGGCGAGCAGTACTTC

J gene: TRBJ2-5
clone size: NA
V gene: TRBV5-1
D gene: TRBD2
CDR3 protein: CASRNGLAGFETQYF
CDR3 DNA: TGCGCCAGCAGGAACGGACTAGCGGGGTTTGAGACCCAGTACTTC

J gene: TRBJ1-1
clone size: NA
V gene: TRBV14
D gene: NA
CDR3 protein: CASSQEPDSHAFF
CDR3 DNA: TGTGCCAGCAGCCAAGAGCCGGACAGTCATGCTTTCTTT

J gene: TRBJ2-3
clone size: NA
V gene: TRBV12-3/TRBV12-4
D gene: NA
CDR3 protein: CASSLRDTQYF
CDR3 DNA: TGTGCCAGCAGTTTGCGAGATACGCAGTATTTT